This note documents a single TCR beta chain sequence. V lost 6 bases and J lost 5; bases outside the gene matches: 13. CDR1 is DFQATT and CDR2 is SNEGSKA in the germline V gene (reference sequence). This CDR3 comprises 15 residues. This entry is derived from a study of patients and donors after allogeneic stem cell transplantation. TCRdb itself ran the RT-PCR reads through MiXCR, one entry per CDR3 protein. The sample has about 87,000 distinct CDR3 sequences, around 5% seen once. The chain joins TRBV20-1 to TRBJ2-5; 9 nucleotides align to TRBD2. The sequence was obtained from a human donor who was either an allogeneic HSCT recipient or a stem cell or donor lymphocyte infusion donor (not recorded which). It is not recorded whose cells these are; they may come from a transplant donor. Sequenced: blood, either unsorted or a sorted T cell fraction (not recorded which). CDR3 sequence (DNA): TGCAGTGCCCCGGAGGGCGGGGGGGCCTGGGAGACCCAGTACTTC. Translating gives CSAPEGGGAWETQYF.